This T cell receptor beta chain was retrieved from a study of T cell changes during pregnancy in multiple sclerosis (dated by TCRdb to between 2019 and 2020). Notes on the research overall: The study looked at changes in the T cell repertoire across pregnancy in women with multiple sclerosis.

The library was obtained by the immunoSEQ multiplex PCR assay. The immuneACCESS repertoire file appears here via TCRdb, limited to in-frame rearrangements. These files lack a portion of the clones; in checked studies, under half of the deficit traces to unresolved V genes, and the cause of the others is not known. Across this sample there are tens of thousands of clones, with about 89% seen only once. The ten largest clones capture approximately 0.47% of the sample. Including cysteine and phenylalanine, the CDR3 has 18 amino acids. The DNA shown is the 54-base CDR3, in frame from base 1. V lost 8 bases and J lost 6 bases, and the count of bases not matched to a germline gene is 15. CDR1 and CDR2 (MDHEN, SYDVKM) derive from the germline V gene. Note on this clone: What this receptor recognizes is not known. Base qualities are not at hand, and no much larger clone is one base apart.

This TCR was recovered from a female donor with multiple sclerosis, enrolled in a pregnancy study. This chain is built from TRBV28 and TRBJ1-6; 11 central bases correspond to TRBD1. The sequencing here drew on CD4+ T cells from peripheral blood mononuclear cells, taken in the second trimester of pregnancy. The sequenced DNA is TGTGCCAGCCAGACCGGGACAGGGGGTGCCTGGGGTAATTCACCCCTCCACTTT. Its coded protein is CASQTGTGGAWGNSPLHF.